These T cell receptor beta chains were read from a single sample in a study of shared clonotypes between healthy human individuals. This table comes from immunoSEQ multiplex PCR, and its TCRdb copy is limited to in-frame clones, with some not included. The sample shows 630,000 or so clones, 95% to 98% of them seen only once. Sequenced material: naive CD8+ T cells sorted from blood. These receptors were collected from a man aged 30 to 45 in good health. The CDR3 runs from the conserved cysteine through the conserved F or W.

V gene	J gene	CDR3 protein
TRBV4-1	TRBJ2-1	CASSQLPGTSIYEQFF
TRBV7-9	TRBJ2-3	CASSPLGTSGLTDTQYF
TRBV5-6	TRBJ2-5	CASRMLGTTSSGRQETQYF
TRBV6-5	TRBJ1-1	CASFTNTEAFF
TRBV4-3	TRBJ2-7	CASSGVLAGGDEQYF
TRBV27	TRBJ1-2	CASSSTGFDGYTF
TRBV6-5	TRBJ2-1	CASSSGPGSYNEQFF
TRBV6-5	TRBJ1-1	CASSGQGNTEAFF
TRBV7-2	TRBJ2-3	CASSLAGRGGTDTQYF
TRBV10-3	TRBJ2-7	CAISAGTSEYEQYF
TRBV19	TRBJ2-7	CASSISSGEYEQYF
TRBV7-6	TRBJ2-1	CASSSFSGRGYNEQFF
TRBV11-3	TRBJ2-2	CASSSLAGAGELFF
TRBV2	TRBJ1-1	CATNGRPRAFF
TRBV19	TRBJ2-3	CASSIGWGATDTQYF
TRBV18	TRBJ1-4	CASSPLTKEWGIATNEKLFF
TRBV10-3	TRBJ2-1	CAIRDRGPDNEQFF
TRBV7-9	TRBJ2-5	CASSPTDRNRETQYF
TRBV6-5	TRBJ2-2	CASSYSLLGTGELFF
TRBV7-9	TRBJ2-7	CASSMEGTYEQYF
TRBV5-1	TRBJ2-5	CASRPGPRVGVETQYF
TRBV4-1	TRBJ2-7	CASSQEEGLTYEQYF
TRBV6-1	TRBJ1-5	CASSDYTVDRWYSNQPQHF
TRBV11-2	TRBJ2-7	CASSLARTGNAHEQYF
TRBV7-6	TRBJ2-7	CASSLGGENTYEQYF
TRBV10-2	TRBJ2-1	CAAQTGDSYNEQFF
TRBV27	TRBJ2-1	CASSSRTSGFPYNEQFF
TRBV7-9	TRBJ1-3	CASSPKERGANPRNTIYF
TRBV29-1	TRBJ2-1	CSASNYLDSHPDEQFF
TRBV28	TRBJ1-2	CASSNGRGIHTF
TRBV5-1	TRBJ2-1	CASSRERVSDNEQFF
TRBV21-1	TRBJ2-5	CASSKEGTELREAQETQYF
TRBV6-9	TRBJ2-7	CASSRRDSQIYEQYF
TRBV13	TRBJ1-5	CASSKAGTGLNQPQHF
TRBV29-1	TRBJ2-7	CSATGQGAYEQYF
TRBV7-9	TRBJ2-2	CASSRTETGELFF
TRBV9	TRBJ2-7	CASSASGSHNEQYF
TRBV2	TRBJ2-1	CATKGPASSYNEQFF
TRBV5-6	TRBJ2-7	CASSLFGGEQYF
TRBV7-9	TRBJ2-7	CASSRERETSEQYF